The 10 T cell receptor beta chains below come from one sample, sequenced in a study of control samples from healthy donors and cancer patients. Produced via immunoSEQ multiplex PCR; TCRdb's table is partial and in-frame only. The table shows about 96,000 clones, with 93% occurring only once. Material: blood. The receptors here all came from a man younger than 35 in good health.

V gene TRBV7-9 combines with J gene TRBJ1-2, with D unclear. Trimming stripped 1 base from V and 4 bases from J, with 4 bases between. The CDR3 extends over 12 amino acids. CDR1 is SEHNR, CDR2 FQNEAQ, per germline (reference sequence). CDR3 protein: CASSLDSYGYTF. CDR3 DNA sequence: TGTGCCAGCAGCTTAGACAGCTATGGCTACACCTTC.

The chain carries TRBV2 and TRBJ2-1; 10 bases align to TRBD2. The CDR3 is 16 residues long. Germline V gives CDR1 SNHLY, CDR2 FYNNEI. The V gene end was trimmed by 5 bases and the J gene end by 10 bases; junction bases not matched to a gene: 14. The CDR3 here is CASSSRSGRATEEQFF. The CDR3 DNA is TGTGCCAGCAGTTCCAGGAGCGGGAGGGCGACCGAGGAGCAGTTCTTC.

This chain joins TRBV4-1 and TRBJ1-2; unclear D gene. This CDR3 region has 14 residues. Germline V lookup: CDR1 MGHRA, CDR2 YSYEKL. V lost 3 bases and J lost 4, with 12 bases in between. The DNA for the CDR3 is TGCGCCAGCAGCCAGCCGACAAAACTCTATGGCTACACCTTC. It translates to CASSQPTKLYGYTF.

The V and J genes are TRBV18 and TRBJ2-5; D is unresolved. This CDR3 is built from 11 residues. V dropped 4 bases and J dropped 3 bases, with 3 bases sitting between them. Germline V gene lookup returns CDR1 KGHSH and CDR2 LQKENI. The CDR3 protein is CASSRKETQYF. For the CDR3, the DNA is TGTGCCAGCTCACGGAAAGAGACCCAGTACTTC.

The chain recombines TRBV2 with TRBJ2-7; the D is unclear. Trimming took off 3 bases at V and 9 bases at J, with 12 bases between the two ends. Germline V gene data show CDR1 as SNHLY and CDR2 as FYNNEI. CDR3 length equals 12 residues. CDR3 coding DNA: TGTGCCAGCAGTGAGGGCATCCCTAGGCAGTACTTC. Protein sequence: CASSEGIPRQYF.

The chain has TRBV7-8 and TRBJ1-5; unclear D gene. The V end lost 4 bases, the J end lost 6 bases, and 16 bases lay between the germline ends. Germline V gene sequence: CDR1 SGHVS, CDR2 FQNEAQ. The CDR3 spans 15 residues. CDR3 region: CASSSRREVAQPQHF. The CDR3 bases are TGTGCCAGCAGCTCGAGACGTGAGGTGGCTCAGCCCCAGCATTTT.

The chain carries TRBV5-5 and TRBJ1-1; D is uncertain. CDR1 is SGHKS, CDR2 YYEKEE, per germline (reference sequence). The CDR3 is 13 amino acids. V shed 0 bases and J shed 3 bases, with 6 bases lying between them. CDR3 DNA: TGTGCCAGCAGCTTGGTCAAGCACACTGAAGCTTTCTTT. Translation gives CASSLVKHTEAFF. Based on the CDR3 plus reference TRBV5-5 and TRBJ1-1, the full variable domain is DAGVTQSPTHLIKTRGQQVTLRCSPISGHKSVSWYQQVLGQGPQFIFQYYEKEERGRGNFPDRFSARQFPNYSSELNVNALLLGDSALYLCASSLVKHTEAFFGQGTRLTVV.

The J gene is TRBJ2-7, the V gene TRBV18; D is tentatively TRBD1 or TRBD2 (5 bases each). V dropped 6 bases and J dropped 3 bases, with 18 bases sitting between them. CDR3 length: 15 amino acids. Per the germline V gene, CDR1 is KGHSH and CDR2 is LQKENI. In nucleotides, the CDR3 is TGTGCCAGCTCCCCCGGGGCCCCACAATTCTACGAGCAGTACTTC. This gives the protein CASSPGAPQFYEQYF.

The V call is TRBV6-5, the J call TRBJ1-5; 7 positions match TRBD1. CDR1 and CDR2 from the germline V gene are MNHEY and SVGAGI. The V segment lost 7 bases and the J segment 3 bases; nucleotides outside the gene matches: 6. The CDR3 consists of 14 residues. In DNA form, the CDR3 reads TGTGCCAGCAAGGGGACAGAAAACAATCAGCCCCAGCATTTT. Encoded protein: CASKGTENNQPQHF.

This chain joins TRBV30 and TRBJ1-2, with 9 bases lining up with TRBD1. The CDR3 spans 13 residues. Germline loops: CDR1 GTSNPN, CDR2 SVGIG (reference sequence). The V gene end was trimmed by 7 bases and the J gene end by 0 bases; junction bases not matched to a gene: 3. DNA of the CDR3: TGTGCCTCACAGGGGGCAGCTAACTATGGCTACACCTTC. It yields the protein CASQGAANYGYTF.